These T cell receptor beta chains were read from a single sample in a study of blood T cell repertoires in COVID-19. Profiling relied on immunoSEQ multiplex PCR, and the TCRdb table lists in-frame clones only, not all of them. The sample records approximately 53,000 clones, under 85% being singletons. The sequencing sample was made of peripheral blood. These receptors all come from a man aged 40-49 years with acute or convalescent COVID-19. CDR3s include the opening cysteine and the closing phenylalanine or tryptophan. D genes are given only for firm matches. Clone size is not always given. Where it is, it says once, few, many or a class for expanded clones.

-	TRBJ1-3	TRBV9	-	CASSVTIAQGLDTIYF	TGTGCCAGCAGCGTAACTATCGCGCAGGGGTTGGACACCATATATTTT
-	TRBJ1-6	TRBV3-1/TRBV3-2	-	CASSLTGGNSPLHF	TGTGCCAGCAGCCTCACCGGGGGGAATTCACCCCTCCACTTT
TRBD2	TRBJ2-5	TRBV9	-	CASSAGTSGVQETQYF	TGTGCCAGCAGCGCCGGGACTAGCGGGGTCCAAGAGACCCAGTACTTC
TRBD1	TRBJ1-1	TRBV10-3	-	CAIRAGQGALTEAFF	TGTGCCATCAGGGCAGGGCAGGGGGCTCTCACTGAAGCTTTCTTT
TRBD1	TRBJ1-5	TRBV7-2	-	CASSLNDRGMQPQHF	TGTGCCAGCAGCTTAAACGACAGGGGGATGCAGCCCCAGCATTTT
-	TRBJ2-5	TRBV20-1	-	CSAGGEETQYF	TGCAGTGCTGGTGGGGAGGAGACCCAGTACTTC
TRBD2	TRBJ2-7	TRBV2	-	CASTSGVPEQYF	TGTGCCAGCACTAGCGGGGTCCCCGAGCAGTACTTC
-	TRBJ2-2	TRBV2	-	CASSEIGVTGELFF	TGTGCCAGCAGTGAAATAGGGGTCACCGGGGAGCTGTTTTTT
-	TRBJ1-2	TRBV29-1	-	CSVARGAGDYGYTF	TGCAGCGTAGCCCGGGGGGCAGGGGACTATGGCTACACCTTC
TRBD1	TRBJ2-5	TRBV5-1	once	CASSLGTVGYETQYF	TGCGCCAGCAGCTTAGGGACAGTAGGGTACGAGACCCAGTACTTC
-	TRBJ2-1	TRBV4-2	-	CASSQSRVTYNEQFF	TGTGCCAGCAGCCAGTCCCGGGTTACCTACAATGAGCAGTTCTTC
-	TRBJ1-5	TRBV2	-	CASSSEKGGNKPQHF	TGTGCCAGCAGCTCTGAGAAGGGGGGGAATAAGCCCCAGCATTTT
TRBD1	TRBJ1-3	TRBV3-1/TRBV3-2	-	CASSPAGTASGNTIYF	TGTGCCAGCAGCCCCGCCGGGACAGCCTCTGGAAACACCATATATTTT
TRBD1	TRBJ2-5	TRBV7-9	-	CASSTSGTGPKETQYF	TGTGCCAGCAGCACCTCCGGGACAGGCCCTAAAGAGACCCAGTACTTC
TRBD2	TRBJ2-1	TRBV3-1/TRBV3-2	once	CASSQALSGKFF	TGTGCCAGCAGCCAAGCCTTAAGCGGGAAGTTCTTC
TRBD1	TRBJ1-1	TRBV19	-	CASRRGQLNTEAFF	TGTGCCAGTAGAAGGGGACAGCTGAACACTGAAGCTTTCTTT
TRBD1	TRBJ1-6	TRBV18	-	CASSPMTGRPLHF	TGTGCCAGCTCACCAATGACAGGGAGGCCCCTCCACTTT
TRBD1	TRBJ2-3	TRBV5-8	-	CASSFSGTAASDTQYF	TGTGCCAGCTCTTTTTCCGGGACAGCCGCGAGTGATACGCAGTATTTT
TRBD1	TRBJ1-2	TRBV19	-	CASSISGTGIYGYTF	TGTGCCAGTAGTATCAGTGGGACAGGAATTTATGGCTACACCTTC
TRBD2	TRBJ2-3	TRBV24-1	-	CATSHIAGGSVYTQYF	TGTGCCACCAGTCACATAGCGGGAGGTTCGGTATATACGCAGTATTTT